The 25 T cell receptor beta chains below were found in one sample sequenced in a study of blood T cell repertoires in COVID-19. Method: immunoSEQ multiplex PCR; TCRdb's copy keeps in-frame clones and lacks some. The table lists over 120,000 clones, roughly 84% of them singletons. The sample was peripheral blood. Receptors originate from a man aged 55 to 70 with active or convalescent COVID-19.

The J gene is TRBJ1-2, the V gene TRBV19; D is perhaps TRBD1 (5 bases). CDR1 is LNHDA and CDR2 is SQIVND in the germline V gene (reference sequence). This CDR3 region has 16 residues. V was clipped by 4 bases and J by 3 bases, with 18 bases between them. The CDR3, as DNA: TGTGCCAGTAGTACAAACTCGGGACTTACAGACTATGGCTACACCTTC. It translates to CASSTNSGLTDYGYTF.

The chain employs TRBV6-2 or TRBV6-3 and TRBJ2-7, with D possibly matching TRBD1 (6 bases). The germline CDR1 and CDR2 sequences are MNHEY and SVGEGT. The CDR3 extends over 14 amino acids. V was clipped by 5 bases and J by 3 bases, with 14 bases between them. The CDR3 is CASSPTGPRYEQYV. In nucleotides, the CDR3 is TGTGCCAGCAGTCCCACAGGGCCTCGCTACGAGCAGTACGTC.

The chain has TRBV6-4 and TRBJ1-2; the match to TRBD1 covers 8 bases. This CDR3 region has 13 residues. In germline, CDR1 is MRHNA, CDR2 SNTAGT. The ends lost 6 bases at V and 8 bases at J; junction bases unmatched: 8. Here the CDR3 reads CASSVGQGAGYTF. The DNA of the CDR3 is TGTGCCAGCAGCGTCGGACAGGGAGCAGGCTACACCTTC.

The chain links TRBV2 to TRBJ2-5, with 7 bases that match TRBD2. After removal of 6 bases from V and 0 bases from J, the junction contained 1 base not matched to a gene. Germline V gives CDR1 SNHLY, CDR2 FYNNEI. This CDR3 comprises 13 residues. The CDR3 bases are TGTGCCAGCAGGCGGGGGTACCAAGAGACCCAGTACTTC. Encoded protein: CASRRGYQETQYF.

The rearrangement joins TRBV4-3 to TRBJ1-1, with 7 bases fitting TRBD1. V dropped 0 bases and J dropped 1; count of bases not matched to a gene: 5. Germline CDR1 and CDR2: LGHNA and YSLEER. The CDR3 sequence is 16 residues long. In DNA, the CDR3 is TGCGCCAGCAGCCAAGACCCCCACAGGGGGAACACTGAAGCTTTCTTT. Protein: CASSQDPHRGNTEAFF.

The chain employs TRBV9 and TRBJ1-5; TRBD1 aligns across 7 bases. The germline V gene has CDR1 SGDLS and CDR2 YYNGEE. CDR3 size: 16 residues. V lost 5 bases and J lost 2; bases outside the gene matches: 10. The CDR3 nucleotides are TGTGCCAGCAGTCGATACGACGGACAGGGCAATCAGCCCCAGCATTTT. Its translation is CASSRYDGQGNQPQHF.

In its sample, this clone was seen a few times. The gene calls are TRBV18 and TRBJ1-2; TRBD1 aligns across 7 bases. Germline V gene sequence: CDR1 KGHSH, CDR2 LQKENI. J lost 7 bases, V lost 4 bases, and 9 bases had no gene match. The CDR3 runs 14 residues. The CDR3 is CASSLTDRVGGYTF. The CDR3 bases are TGTGCCAGCTCACTTACAGACAGGGTTGGTGGCTACACCTTC. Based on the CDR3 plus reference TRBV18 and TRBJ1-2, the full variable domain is NAGVMQNPRHLVRRRGQEARLRCSPMKGHSHVYWYRQLPEEGLKFMVYLQKENIIDESGMPKERFSAEFPKEGPSILRIQQVVRGDSAAYFCASSLTDRVGGYTFGSGTRLTVV.

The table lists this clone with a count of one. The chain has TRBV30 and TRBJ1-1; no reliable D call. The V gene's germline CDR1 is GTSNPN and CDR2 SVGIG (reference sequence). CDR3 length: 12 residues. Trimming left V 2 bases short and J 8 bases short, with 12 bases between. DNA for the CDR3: TGTGCCTGGAGTTTTGCCGGTCGGGAAGCTTTCTTT. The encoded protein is CAWSFAGREAFF.

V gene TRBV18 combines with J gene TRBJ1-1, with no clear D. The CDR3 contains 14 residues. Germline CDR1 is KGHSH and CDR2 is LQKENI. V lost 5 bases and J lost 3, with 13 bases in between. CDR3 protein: CASSRTGSHTEAFF. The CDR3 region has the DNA TGTGCCAGCTCAAGGACGGGGTCCCACACTGAAGCTTTCTTT.

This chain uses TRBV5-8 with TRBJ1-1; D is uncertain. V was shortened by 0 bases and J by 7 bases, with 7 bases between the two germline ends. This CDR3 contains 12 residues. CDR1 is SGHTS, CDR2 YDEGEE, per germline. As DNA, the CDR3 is TGTGCCAGCAGCTTGGCCCGGGGTGAAGCTTTCTTT. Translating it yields CASSLARGEAFF.

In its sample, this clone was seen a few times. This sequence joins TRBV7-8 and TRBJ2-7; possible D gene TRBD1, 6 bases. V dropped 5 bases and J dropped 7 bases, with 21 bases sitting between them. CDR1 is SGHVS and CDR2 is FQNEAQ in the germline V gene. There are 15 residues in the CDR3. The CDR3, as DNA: TGTGCCAGCAGCCCACAGGGCGTCGCCCTAGGGGAGCAGTACGTC. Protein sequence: CASSPQGVALGEQYV.

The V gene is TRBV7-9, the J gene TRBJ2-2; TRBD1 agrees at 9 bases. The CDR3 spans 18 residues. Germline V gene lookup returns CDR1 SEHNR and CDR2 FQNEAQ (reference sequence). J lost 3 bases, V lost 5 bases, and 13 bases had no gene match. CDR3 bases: TGTGCCAGCAGCCGGGGGGACAGGGTGGTAGCGGACACCGGGGAGCTGTTTTTT. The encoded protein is CASSRGDRVVADTGELFF.

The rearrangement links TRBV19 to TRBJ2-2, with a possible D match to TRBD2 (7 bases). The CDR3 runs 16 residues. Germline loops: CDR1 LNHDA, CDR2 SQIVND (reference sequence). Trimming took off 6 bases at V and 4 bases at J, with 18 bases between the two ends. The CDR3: CASRFPGGPGTGELFF. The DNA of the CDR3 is TGTGCCAGTAGATTCCCCGGGGGGCCCGGCACCGGGGAGCTGTTTTTT.

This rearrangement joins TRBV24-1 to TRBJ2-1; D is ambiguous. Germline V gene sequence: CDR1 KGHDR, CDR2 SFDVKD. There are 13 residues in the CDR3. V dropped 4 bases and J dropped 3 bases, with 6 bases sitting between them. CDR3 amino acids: CATSEGLYNEQFF. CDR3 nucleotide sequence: TGTGCCACCAGTGAGGGCCTCTACAATGAGCAGTTCTTC.

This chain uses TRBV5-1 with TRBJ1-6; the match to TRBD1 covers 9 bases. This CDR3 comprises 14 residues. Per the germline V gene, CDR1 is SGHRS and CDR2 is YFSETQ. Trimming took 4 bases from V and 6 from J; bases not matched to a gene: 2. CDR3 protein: CASSPDRGNSPLHF. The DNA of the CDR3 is TGCGCCAGCAGCCCGGACAGGGGTAATTCACCCCTCCACTTT.

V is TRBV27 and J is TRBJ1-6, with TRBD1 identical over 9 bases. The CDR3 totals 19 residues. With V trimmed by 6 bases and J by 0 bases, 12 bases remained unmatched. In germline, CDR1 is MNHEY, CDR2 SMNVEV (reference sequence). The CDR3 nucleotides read TGTGCCAGCAGCATAATCTTCGGGACAGGGTTCTCCTATAATTCACCCCTCCACTTT. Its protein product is CASSIIFGTGFSYNSPLHF.

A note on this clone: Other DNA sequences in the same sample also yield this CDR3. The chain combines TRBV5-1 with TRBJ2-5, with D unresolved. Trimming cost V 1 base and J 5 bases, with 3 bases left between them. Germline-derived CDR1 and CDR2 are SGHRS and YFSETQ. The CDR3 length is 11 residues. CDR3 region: CASSLSETQYF. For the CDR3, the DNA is TGCGCCAGCAGCTTGTCGGAGACCCAGTACTTC.

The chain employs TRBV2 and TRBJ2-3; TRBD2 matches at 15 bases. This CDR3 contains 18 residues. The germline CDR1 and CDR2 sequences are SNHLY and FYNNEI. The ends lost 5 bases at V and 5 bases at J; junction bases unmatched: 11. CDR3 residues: CASSSLAGLAGGVDTQYF. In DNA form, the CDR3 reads TGTGCCAGCAGTTCCTTGGCTGGACTAGCGGGAGGGGTAGATACGCAGTATTTT.

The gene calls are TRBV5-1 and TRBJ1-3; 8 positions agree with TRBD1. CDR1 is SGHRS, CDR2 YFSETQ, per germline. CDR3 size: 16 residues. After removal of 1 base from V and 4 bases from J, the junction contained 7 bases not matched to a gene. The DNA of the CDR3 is TGCGCCAGCAGCTTGATGACAGGGGATTACGGAAACACCATATATTTT. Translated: CASSLMTGDYGNTIYF.

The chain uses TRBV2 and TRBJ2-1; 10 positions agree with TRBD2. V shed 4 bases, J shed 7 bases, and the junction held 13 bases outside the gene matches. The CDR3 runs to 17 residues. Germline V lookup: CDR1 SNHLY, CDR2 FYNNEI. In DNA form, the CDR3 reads TGTGCCAGCAGTGGGAGGGACCTAGCGGGAGCCCTAAATGAGCAGTTCTTC. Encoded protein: CASSGRDLAGALNEQFF. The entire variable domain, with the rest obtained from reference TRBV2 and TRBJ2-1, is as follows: EPEVTQTPSHQVTQMGQEVILRCVPISNHLYFYWYRQILGQKVEFLVSFYNNEISEKSEIFDDQFSVERPDGSNFTLKIRSTKLEDSAMYFCASSGRDLAGALNEQFFGPGTRLTVL.

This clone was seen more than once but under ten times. DNA for the CDR3: TGTGCCAGCTCACCACCGTCAGCGTCGAACACTGAAGCTTTCTTT. It translates to CASSPPSASNTEAFF. The genes are TRBV18 and TRBJ1-1, with D unresolved. V was clipped by 0 bases and J by 1 base, with 9 bases between them. The CDR3 has 15 residues. In germline, CDR1 is KGHSH, CDR2 LQKENI.

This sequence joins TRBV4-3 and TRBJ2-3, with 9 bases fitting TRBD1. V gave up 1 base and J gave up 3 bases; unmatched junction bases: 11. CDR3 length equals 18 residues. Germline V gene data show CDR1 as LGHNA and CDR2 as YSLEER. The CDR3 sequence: CASSQALLMGTGTDTQYF. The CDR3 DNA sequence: TGCGCCAGCAGCCAAGCCCTCCTTATGGGGACAGGGACAGATACGCAGTATTTT.

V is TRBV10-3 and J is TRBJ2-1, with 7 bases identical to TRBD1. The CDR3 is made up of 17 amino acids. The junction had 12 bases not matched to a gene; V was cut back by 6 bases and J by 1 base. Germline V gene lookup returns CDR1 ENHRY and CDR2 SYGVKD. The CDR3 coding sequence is TGTGCCATCAGCACAAGCTTGACAGGGTCGTCCTACAATGAGCAGTTCTTC. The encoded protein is CAISTSLTGSSYNEQFF.

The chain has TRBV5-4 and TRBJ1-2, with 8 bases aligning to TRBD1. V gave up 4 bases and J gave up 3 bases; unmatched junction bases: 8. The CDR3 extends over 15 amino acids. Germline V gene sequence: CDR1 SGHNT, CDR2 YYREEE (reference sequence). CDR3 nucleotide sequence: TGTGCCAGCAGCCGTCCCCAGGGGGCGGACTATGGCTACACCTTC. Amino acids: CASSRPQGADYGYTF.

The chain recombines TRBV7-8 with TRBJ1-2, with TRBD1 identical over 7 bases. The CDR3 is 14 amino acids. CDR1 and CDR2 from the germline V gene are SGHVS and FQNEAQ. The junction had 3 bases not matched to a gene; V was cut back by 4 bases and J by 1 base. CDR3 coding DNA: TGTGCCAGCAGCTCGACAGGGATTAACTATGGCTACACCTTC. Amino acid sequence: CASSSTGINYGYTF.